Listed below are T cell receptor beta chains from one sample, sequenced in a study of Ad26.COV2.S vaccination and SARS-CoV-2 variants. TCRdb's copy holds only in-frame clones and misses some; the assay was immunoSEQ multiplex PCR. The data show about 400,000 clones, with roughly 90% seen just once and around 1.7% held by the top ten. Material: peripheral blood, obtained in a trial of Ad26.COV2.S vaccine versus placebo. These receptors all come from a person aged 18-60 years who received the Ad26.COV2.S COVID-19 vaccine or a placebo. CDR3s include the opening cysteine and the closing phenylalanine or tryptophan. Fields, in order: J gene, D gene, V gene, clone size, CDR3 DNA, CDR3 protein. The D gene is left open where the match is weak. Clone size is stated in some rows and not others, as once, few, many or a class when expanded.

TRBJ1-2 | . | TRBV11-2 | . | TGTGCCAGCAGTCTGTTGTTTAGGCCGGACAAGTCTAACTATGGCTACACCTTC | CASSLLFRPDKSNYGYTF
TRBJ1-2 | TRBD1 | TRBV5-1 | once | TGCGCCAGCAGTTTTAGCTCCGGGACAGGGGGCGTCTATGGCTACACCTTC | CASSFSSGTGGVYGYTF
TRBJ2-7 | TRBD2 | TRBV4-3 | . | TGCGCCAGCAGCCAAGGCCTAGCGGAGGACTACGAGCAGTACTTC | CASSQGLAEDYEQYF
TRBJ1-2 | . | TRBV4-3 | . | TGCGCCAGCAGCCAAGAAACTCTAGGCAGGCCTTCTAACTATGGCTACACCTTC | CASSQETLGRPSNYGYTF
TRBJ1-1 | . | TRBV2 | . | TGTGCCAGCAGTGACCCGGGGACTGAAGCTTTCTTT | CASSDPGTEAFF
TRBJ1-1 | TRBD1 | TRBV9 | . | TGTGCCAGCAGCCAGGGGGCAGAAGCTTTCTTT | CASSQGAEAFF
TRBJ1-2 | TRBD1 | TRBV27 | . | TGTGCCAGCAGTCCACAGGGGGGCTATGGCTACACCTTC | CASSPQGGYGYTF
TRBJ2-6 | . | TRBV19 | . | TGTGCCACCCGAACGGGCTCTGGGGCCAACGTCCTGACTTTC | CATRTGSGANVLTF
TRBJ2-3 | . | TRBV5-6 | . | TGTGCCAGCAGCGTTGCAGGGGGCACAGATACGCAGTATTTT | CASSVAGGTDTQYF
TRBJ2-5 | TRBD1 | TRBV7-7 | . | TGTGCTAGCAGCCCCCGGGACAGGGGCGTCCAAGAGACCCAGTACTTC | CASSPRDRGVQETQYF
TRBJ1-1 | . | TRBV4-3 | . | TGCGCCAGCAGCCAATTCGGGACGGGCACTGAAGCTTTCTTT | CASSQFGTGTEAFF
TRBJ1-1 | . | TRBV10-3 | . | TGTGCCATTGCAGGGACCTCGAACACTGAAGCTTTCTTT | CAIAGTSNTEAFF
TRBJ2-7 | . | TRBV3-1/TRBV3-2 | . | TGTGCCAGCAGCCAAGATCCAGGGGAGGAAAACGAGCAGTACTTC | CASSQDPGEENEQYF
TRBJ2-3 | . | TRBV7-9 | . | TGTGCCAGCCTTGTAGCGGAGGGTGCGCAGTATTTT | CASLVAEGAQYF
TRBJ2-5 | . | TRBV18 | . | TGTGCCAGCTCACCCCGGGGTCAAGAGACCCAGTACTTC | CASSPRGQETQYF
TRBJ1-2 | . | TRBV5-8 | few | TGTGCCAGCAGCTTGGTAACCTATGGCTACACCTTC | CASSLVTYGYTF
TRBJ2-7 | . | TRBV11-2 | . | TGTGCCAGCAGCTTAGGAGAGGATCTTGGCGAGCAGTACTTC | CASSLGEDLGEQYF
TRBJ1-5 | . | TRBV7-8 | few | TGTGCCAGCAGCTTAGCGCCTCAGCCCCAGCATTTT | CASSLAPQPQHF
TRBJ1-1 | . | TRBV28 | . | TGTGCCAGCAGTTTGGATACGTACACTGAAGCTTTCTTT | CASSLDTYTEAFF
TRBJ2-1 | . | TRBV13 | . | TGTGCCAGCAGCTTAGAAGCGGACTCCTACAATGAGCAGTTCTTC | CASSLEADSYNEQFF
TRBJ1-1 | . | TRBV29-1 | . | TGCAGCGTTCCCCGCGGAGGAAACACTGAAGCTTTCTTT | CSVPRGGNTEAFF
TRBJ1-5 | . | TRBV5-8 | . | TGTGCCAGCAGCCTCAAGGGCCAGCCCCAGCATTTT | CASSLKGQPQHF
TRBJ1-5 | . | TRBV28 | . | TGTGCCAGCAGTTTACCGGGCAGGATAAGCCAGCCCCAGCATTTT | CASSLPGRISQPQHF
TRBJ2-7 | . | TRBV27 | . | TGTGCCAGCAGTTTTCGGTTCAGAGGGGCCGAGCAGTACTTC | CASSFRFRGAEQYF